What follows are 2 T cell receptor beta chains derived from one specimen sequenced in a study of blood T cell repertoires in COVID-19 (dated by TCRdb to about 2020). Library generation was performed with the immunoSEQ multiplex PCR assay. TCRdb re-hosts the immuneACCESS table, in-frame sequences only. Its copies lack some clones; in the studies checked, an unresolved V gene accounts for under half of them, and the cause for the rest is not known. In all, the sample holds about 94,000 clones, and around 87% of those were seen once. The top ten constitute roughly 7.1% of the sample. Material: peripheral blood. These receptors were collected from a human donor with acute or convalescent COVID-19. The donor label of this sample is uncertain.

CDR3 sequence: CASSYSNRDGGYTF. DNA for the CDR3: TGTGCCAGCAGTTACTCGAACAGGGACGGTGGCTACACCTTC. The genes are TRBV6-5 and TRBJ1-2, with D possibly matching TRBD1 (6 bases). CDR1 is MNHEY, CDR2 SVGAGI, per germline. The CDR3 has 14 residues. V was pared by 0 bases and J by 7 bases, with 12 bases between.

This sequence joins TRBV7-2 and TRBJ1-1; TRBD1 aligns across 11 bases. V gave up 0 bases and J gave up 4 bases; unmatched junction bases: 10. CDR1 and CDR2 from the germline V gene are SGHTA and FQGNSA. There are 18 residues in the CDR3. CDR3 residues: CASSLAAGQGGLGTEAFF. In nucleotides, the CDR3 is TGTGCCAGCAGCTTAGCGGCGGGACAGGGGGGGTTGGGCACTGAAGCTTTCTTT.